The entry that follows covers one T cell receptor (beta chain) sequence. This sample was taken from a study of blood T cell repertoires in COVID-19. Study-wide context: Acute-phase and convalescent COVID-19 samples originated in the United States, Italy and Spain. The analysed material was cDNA or gDNA that came from T cells, B-cell-depleted T cells, or PBMCs.

Cohort 3 donors counted as recovered after two negative PCRs, clearance, or resolved symptoms. As originally analysed: How many nucleated cells were present was estimated from reference gene primer amplification. Using immunoSEQ multiplex PCR, the repertoire was profiled, and TCRdb retains in-frame clones only, with some absent. V, J and clone size reflect that table, while D and trimming were determined from the DNA. The sample consists of roughly 500,000 clones, roughly nine tenths of them appearing once. This clonotype was obtained from a woman aged 55-70 years who had recovered from COVID-19. Input material: PBMCs or T cells enriched from blood (not recorded which).

The CDR3 region has the DNA TGTGCCAGTAGTCCCCAGGGGCAACAGGCCACTGGGGCCAACGTCCTGACTTTC. It translates to CASSPQGQQATGANVLTF. V is TRBV19 and J is TRBJ2-6; weak D call: TRBD1 (6 bases). V was clipped by 5 bases and J by 2 bases, with 19 bases between them. The V gene's germline CDR1 is LNHDA and CDR2 SQIVND (reference sequence). The CDR3 contains 18 residues.